These T cell receptor beta chains were read from a single sample in a study of shared clonotypes between healthy human individuals. The data were produced by immunoSEQ multiplex PCR, yet TCRdb's version contains in-frame clones alone and is incomplete. The profile shows approximately 1.5 million clones, approximately 98.5% of them singletons. Sequencing was done on a sample of naive CD4+ T cells sorted from blood. These receptors all come from a man aged 25 to 40 in good health. Each CDR3 is given with its conserved first and last residue. The D gene is left open where the match is weak. For some rows the clone size is stated as once, few or many, or as a class when expanded; others skip it.

size	length	V	D	J	CDR3	DNA
once	14	TRBV15	.	TRBJ2-5	CATTPSSPGWTQYF	TGTGCCACCACTCCATCTAGCCCTGGGTGGACCCAGTACTTC
.	16	TRBV10-3	.	TRBJ2-5	CAISDGGKQGQETQYF	TGTGCCATCAGTGATGGGGGCAAACAGGGTCAAGAGACCCAGTACTTC
.	16	TRBV6-5	.	TRBJ2-2	CASSYSSRGGPGELFF	TGTGCCAGCAGTTACTCGTCCAGGGGGGGACCCGGGGAGCTGTTTTTT
.	15	TRBV18	.	TRBJ2-7	CASSPRGGASYEQYF	TGTGCCAGCTCACCACGGGGCGGGGCGTCCTACGAGCAGTACTTC
.	14	TRBV11-2	.	TRBJ2-5	CASSRQASQETQYF	TGTGCCAGCAGTCGCCAAGCCAGCCAAGAGACCCAGTACTTC
.	15	TRBV5-6	.	TRBJ1-2	CASSLDLGVSYGYTF	TGTGCCAGCAGCTTGGATCTGGGAGTATCCTATGGCTACACCTTC
.	14	TRBV10-3	TRBD1	TRBJ2-7	CAISGGTGGYEQYF	TGTGCCATCAGTGGGGGGACAGGCGGGTACGAGCAGTACTTC
.	14	TRBV5-1	.	TRBJ2-3	CASSMTGVTDTQYF	TGCGCCAGCAGTATGACAGGAGTCACAGATACGCAGTATTTT
.	15	TRBV5-1	TRBD1	TRBJ2-5	CASSLNPGQQETQYF	TGCGCCAGCAGCTTAAACCCGGGACAGCAAGAGACCCAGTACTTC
.	16	TRBV18	TRBD2	TRBJ2-1	CASSPNSGLASNEQFF	TGTGCCAGCTCACCAAATTCGGGACTAGCGTCCAATGAGCAGTTCTTC
.	12	TRBV2	TRBD2	TRBJ2-1	CASSPRTSAQFF	TGTGCCAGCAGTCCTCGGACTAGCGCACAGTTCTTC
.	16	TRBV5-4	.	TRBJ2-1	CASSFSPANSYNEQFF	TGTGCCAGCAGCTTTTCCCCAGCAAACTCCTACAATGAGCAGTTCTTC
.	16	TRBV5-4	TRBD2	TRBJ2-3	CASSFPPSGFPDTQYF	TGTGCCAGCAGTTTTCCCCCTAGCGGGTTCCCAGATACGCAGTATTTT
.	16	TRBV28	.	TRBJ2-1	CASSLITGSGDNEQFF	TGTGCCAGCAGCCTCATCACAGGGTCCGGGGACAATGAGCAGTTCTTC
.	15	TRBV18	TRBD1	TRBJ2-7	CASSPDGTGVYEQYF	TGTGCCAGCTCACCAGACGGGACAGGGGTTTACGAGCAGTACTTC
.	14	TRBV29-1	.	TRBJ1-4	CSVAASGFGEKLFF	TGCAGCGTTGCCGCGAGTGGGTTTGGCGAAAAACTGTTTTTT
.	13	TRBV7-8	TRBD1	TRBJ2-5	CASSFDREETQYF	TGTGCCAGCAGCTTCGACAGGGAAGAGACCCAGTACTTC
.	14	TRBV2	TRBD1	TRBJ2-5	CASSRDRGRETQYF	TGTGCCAGCAGTAGGGACAGGGGGAGAGAGACCCAGTACTTC
.	16	TRBV5-1	.	TRBJ1-4	CASSSRPEMSNEKLFF	TGCGCCAGCAGCTCGCGACCAGAAATGAGTAATGAAAAACTGTTTTTT
.	15	TRBV7-9	TRBD1	TRBJ1-5	CASSLSGTVDQPQHF	TGTGCCAGCAGCCTATCTGGGACAGTAGATCAGCCCCAGCATTTT
.	14	TRBV10-1	.	TRBJ2-7	CASSVSGDPWEQYF	TGCGCCAGCAGCGTGTCCGGGGACCCTTGGGAGCAGTACTTC
.	14	TRBV11-1	TRBD1	TRBJ2-7	CASSPVDRDYEQYF	TGTGCCAGCAGCCCCGTAGACAGGGACTACGAGCAGTACTTC
once	16	TRBV7-2	.	TRBJ2-6	CASSSKKRSGANVLTF	TGTGCCAGCAGCTCAAAAAAGAGGTCTGGGGCCAACGTCCTGACTTTC
.	12	TRBV2	.	TRBJ2-7	CASKGGSYEQYF	TGTGCCAGCAAGGGGGGCTCCTACGAGCAGTACTTC
.	13	TRBV5-4	.	TRBJ2-3	CASSFFPTDTQYF	TGTGCCAGCAGCTTTTTCCCCACAGATACGCAGTATTTT
once	15	TRBV6-6	.	TRBJ2-6	CASSYIRAGANVLTF	TGTGCCAGCAGTTATATCCGGGCTGGGGCCAACGTCCTGACTTTC
.	13	TRBV28	.	TRBJ1-5	CASSLHSDQPQHF	TGTGCCAGCAGTTTACACAGCGATCAGCCCCAGCATTTT
once	13	TRBV2	TRBD1	TRBJ2-1	CASNSQGYNEQFF	TGTGCCAGCAATTCACAGGGGTACAATGAGCAGTTCTTC
.	14	TRBV11-1	.	TRBJ1-2	CASSLGTGAYGYTF	TGTGCCAGCAGCTTAGGAACAGGAGCCTATGGCTACACCTTC
.	16	TRBV7-6	TRBD2	TRBJ2-1	CASSLAGVAGRSEQFF	TGTGCCAGCAGCTTAGCCGGGGTAGCGGGAAGAAGTGAGCAGTTCTTC
.	19	TRBV7-2	.	TRBJ2-1	CASSLRAFRREPKYNEQFF	TGTGCCAGCAGCCTCCGGGCCTTCAGGAGGGAGCCCAAATACAATGAGCAGTTCTTC